This T cell receptor (beta chain) originates from a study of T cells expressing NK-cell markers. From its re-call of the 5' RACE reads, TCRdb lists each CDR3 protein once, without DNA. This table holds hundreds of thousands of distinct CDR3 sequences. Germline lookup yields CDR1 SGHRS and CDR2 YFSETQ. There are 17 residues in the CDR3. Sample: blood T cells: a sorted CD56 or NKG2C T cell subset, CD4+ or CD8+ T cells, or bulk PBMC T cells (not recorded which). The TCR sequence derives from a man aged 18 to 69 in good health. The V call is TRBV5-1, the J call TRBJ2-1; lacking DNA, the TRBD1 call made by TCRdb goes unchecked. The CDR3 here is CASSGSVPGQAYNEQFF.